A single sample is the source of the 16 T cell receptor beta chains below, sequenced in a study of chemoradiotherapy in HPV16-positive cancers. Produced via immunoSEQ multiplex PCR; TCRdb's table is partial and in-frame only. The table records around 12,000 clones, approximately 80% of them present only once. Sampling was done from a patient who underwent chemoradiotherapy. The receptors stem from a human donor with HPV-associated anogenital cancer.

CDR3 DNA: TGTGCCAGCCAGATGGACAGGGCGGAGGTTCAGCCCCAGCATTTT. Protein sequence: CASQMDRAEVQPQHF. This chain links TRBV6-6 with TRBJ1-5; 8 bases align to TRBD1. The V gene's germline CDR1 is MNHNY and CDR2 SVGAGI (reference sequence). Germline trimming cut 8 bases from V and 6 bases from J; bases unmatched to any gene: 12. The CDR3 spans 15 residues.

This clone was seen more than once but under ten times. This sequence joins TRBV29-1 and TRBJ2-3; D not certain. The V end was cut by 1 base, the J end by 2 bases, with 16 bases between. There are 16 residues in the CDR3. Germline V gene data show CDR1 as SQVTM and CDR2 as ANQGSEA. The CDR3 protein is CSVEGHIQGSTDTQYF. The CDR3 nucleotides read TGCAGCGTTGAAGGTCACATCCAAGGGTCCACAGATACGCAGTATTTT.

The rearrangement joins TRBV29-1 to TRBJ1-1; 9 bases are shared with TRBD1. CDR3 length: 13 amino acids. From germline, CDR1 is SQVTM and CDR2 ANQGSEA. Trimming at V came to 6 bases and at J to 5 bases, leaving 7 bases not matched to a gene. The CDR3 DNA reads as TGCAGCGTGAATACAGGGGGCTGGACTGAAGCTTTCTTT. This sequence encodes CSVNTGGWTEAFF.

The chain employs TRBV19 and TRBJ1-6; D is uncertain. The CDR3 totals 17 residues. Germline V CDR1 and CDR2: LNHDA, SQIVND (reference sequence). V was clipped by 2 bases and J by 0 bases, with 11 bases between them. CDR3: CASSIQGGSSYNSPLHF. In DNA, the CDR3 is TGTGCCAGTAGTATACAAGGCGGTAGCTCCTATAATTCACCCCTCCACTTT.

V usage is TRBV7-2 and J usage is TRBJ2-1, with 7 bases matching TRBD2. Germline assignment: CDR1 SGHTA and CDR2 FQGNSA. V lost 5 bases and J lost 5; bases outside the gene matches: 3. This CDR3 has 13 residues. CDR3 DNA sequence: TGTGCCAGCAGCACGCGGGGGAACAATGAGCAGTTCTTC. This translates into CASSTRGNNEQFF. Together with reference TRBV7-2 and TRBJ2-1, the CDR3 gives the full variable domain: GAGVSQSPSNKVTEKGKDVELRCDPISGHTALYWYRQSLGQGLEFLIYFQGNSAPDKSGLPSDRFSAERTGGSVSTLTIQRTQQEDSAVYLCASSTRGNNEQFFGPGTRLTVL.

The rearrangement links TRBV5-1 to TRBJ2-5; D is ambiguous. Trimming took off 0 bases at V and 4 bases at J, with 13 bases between the two ends. CDR3 length: 15 residues. The germline gives CDR1 SGHRS, CDR2 YFSETQ. CDR3 sequence reads: CASSLAASRRETQYF. The CDR3 coding sequence is TGCGCCAGCAGCTTGGCCGCGTCCCGTAGAGAGACCCAGTACTTC.

The chain is built from TRBV4-3 and TRBJ1-2; the D is unclear. V was shortened by 2 bases and J by 7 bases, with 17 bases between the two germline ends. This CDR3 contains 15 residues. Germline values: CDR1 LGHNA, CDR2 YSLEER. DNA for the CDR3: TGCGCCAGCAGCCAACTCAGCGGCGGTAGGCTTGGCTACACCTTC. Its protein is CASSQLSGGRLGYTF.

The chain carries TRBV2 and TRBJ1-3; unclear D gene. The CDR3 covers 12 residues. Germline assignment: CDR1 SNHLY and CDR2 FYNNEI. Trimming removed 6 bases from V and 11 bases from J, with 14 bases in between. As DNA, the CDR3 is TGTGCCAGCAGCGCCGCTGGAGACGCCATATATTTT. Its protein is CASSAAGDAIYF.

V gene TRBV14 combines with J gene TRBJ2-1; 7 nucleotides line up with TRBD1. This CDR3 is built from 15 residues. Germline V gives CDR1 SGHDN, CDR2 FVKESK. J lost 9 bases, V lost 0 bases, and 8 bases had no gene match. CDR3 nucleotides: TGTGCCAGCAGCCAAGATGTCCTAGGGGACAGTGAGCAGTTCTTC. Amino acids: CASSQDVLGDSEQFF. Drawing the rest from reference TRBV14 and TRBJ2-1, the complete variable domain is EAGVTQFPSHSVIEKGQTVTLRCDPISGHDNLYWYRRVMGKEIKFLLHFVKESKQDESGMPNNRFLAERTGGTYSTLKVQPAELEDSGVYFCASSQDVLGDSEQFFGPGTRLTVL.

J is TRBJ2-7 and V is TRBV19; no clear D gene. Germline values: CDR1 LNHDA, CDR2 SQIVND (reference sequence). V lost 3 bases, J lost 2 bases, and 11 bases lay in between. The CDR3 length is 14 residues. CDR3 in DNA: TGTGCCAGTAGTATCGAGTGGGCAGCCTACGAGCAGTACTTC. It encodes CASSIEWAAYEQYF. Full variable domain (rest looked up from reference TRBV19 and TRBJ2-7): DGGITQSPKYLFRKEGQNVTLSCEQNLNHDAMYWYRQDPGQGLRLIYYSQIVNDFQKGDIAEGYSVSREKKESFPLTVTSAQKNPTAFYLCASSIEWAAYEQYFGPGTRLTVT.

This rearrangement joins TRBV9 to TRBJ2-1; D gene uncertain. The CDR3 spans 16 residues. V lost 2 bases and J lost 1, with 13 bases in between. In germline, CDR1 is SGDLS, CDR2 YYNGEE. The CDR3 region is CASSVGPEPSYNEQFF. CDR3 DNA sequence: TGTGCCAGCAGCGTCGGCCCTGAGCCGTCCTACAATGAGCAGTTCTTC.

The gene calls are TRBV15 and TRBJ1-1; the match to TRBD1 covers 9 bases. The V and J ends lost 6 bases and 2 bases, in that order; junction bases with no gene match: 7. The V gene's germline CDR1 is LNHNV and CDR2 YYDKDF (reference sequence). CDR3 length: 15 amino acids. CDR3 residues: CATRKQGALNTEAFF. CDR3 bases: TGTGCCACCAGGAAACAGGGGGCTTTAAACACTGAAGCTTTCTTT.

The chain carries TRBV5-1 and TRBJ2-1; the match to TRBD2 covers 11 bases. Germline CDR1 is SGHRS and CDR2 is YFSETQ. With V trimmed by 0 bases and J by 8 bases, 4 bases remained unmatched. This CDR3 has 15 residues. CDR3 coding DNA: TGCGCCAGCAGCTTGGTTAGCGGGGGGGCCTATGAGCAGTTCTTC. It is translated as CASSLVSGGAYEQFF.

In this sample, this clone turned up once. The V call is TRBV4-2, the J call TRBJ1-4, with D possibly matching TRBD1 (5 bases). V dropped 0 bases and J dropped 6 bases, with 14 bases sitting between them. Germline CDR1 reads LGHNA; CDR2 reads YNFKEQ. The CDR3 sequence is 16 residues long. For the CDR3, the DNA is TGTGCCAGCAGCCAAGATGAAGGAGGGGAAGATGAAAAACTGTTTTTT. It encodes CASSQDEGGEDEKLFF.

V gene TRBV5-4 combines with J gene TRBJ2-3; D possibly corresponds to TRBD1 (5 bases). Trimming removed 4 bases at V and 0 bases at J, with 15 bases between. The CDR3 runs 16 residues. Germline CDR1 reads SGHNT; CDR2 reads YYREEE (reference sequence). CDR3: CASSIRTSTSTDTQYF. The CDR3 DNA is TGTGCCAGCAGCATTCGGACAAGTACTAGCACAGATACGCAGTATTTT.

The chain has TRBV4-3 and TRBJ2-1, with TRBD2 matching over 9 bases. After removal of 3 bases from V and 9 bases from J, the junction contained 6 bases not matched to a gene. The CDR3 runs 14 residues. CDR1 is LGHNA and CDR2 is YSLEER in the germline V gene. The CDR3 nucleotides read TGCGCCAGCAGCCAGGGGACTAGCTTCGGTGAGCAGTTCTTC. This sequence encodes CASSQGTSFGEQFF.